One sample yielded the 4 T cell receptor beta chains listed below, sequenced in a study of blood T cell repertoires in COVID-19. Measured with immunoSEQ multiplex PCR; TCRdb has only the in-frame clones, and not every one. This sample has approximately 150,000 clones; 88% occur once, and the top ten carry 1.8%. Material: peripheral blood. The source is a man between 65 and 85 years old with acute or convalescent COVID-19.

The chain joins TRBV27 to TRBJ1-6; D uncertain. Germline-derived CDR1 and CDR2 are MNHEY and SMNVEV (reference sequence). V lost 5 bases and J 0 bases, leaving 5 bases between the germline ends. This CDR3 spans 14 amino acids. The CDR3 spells CASSRYSYNSPLHF. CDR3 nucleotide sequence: TGTGCCAGCAGTCGTTACTCCTATAATTCACCCCTCCACTTT.

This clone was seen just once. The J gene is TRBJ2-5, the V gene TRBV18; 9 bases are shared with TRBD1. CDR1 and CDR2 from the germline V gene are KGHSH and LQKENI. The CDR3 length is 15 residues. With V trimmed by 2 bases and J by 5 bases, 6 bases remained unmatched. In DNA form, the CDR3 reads TGTGCCAGCTCACCAGGGACAGGGCCCCAGGAGACCCAGTACTTC. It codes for CASSPGTGPQETQYF.

CDR3 residues: CASSYKGLISGNTIYF. In DNA form, the CDR3 reads TGTGCCAGCAGTTACAAGGGACTGATCTCTGGAAACACCATATATTTT. The V gene is TRBV6-6, the J gene TRBJ1-3; D is perhaps TRBD1 (5 bases). The CDR3 has 16 residues. V was clipped by 2 bases and J by 0 bases, with 11 bases between them. Germline CDR1 and CDR2: MNHNY and SVGAGI (reference sequence).

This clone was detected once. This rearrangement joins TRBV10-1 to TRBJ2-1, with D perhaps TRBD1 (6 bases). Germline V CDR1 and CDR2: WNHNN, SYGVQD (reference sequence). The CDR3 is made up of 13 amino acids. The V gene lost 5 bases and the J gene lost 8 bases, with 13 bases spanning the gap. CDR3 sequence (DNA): TGCGCCAGCAGTCACAGGGTAATGGATGAGCAGTTCTTC. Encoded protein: CASSHRVMDEQFF.